This TCR beta chain was retrieved from a study of blood T cells in healthy people across ages (dated by TCRdb to the mid-2010s). The study in broad terms: In model experiments, roughly one uniquely barcoded TCR beta cDNA molecule per two T cells was captured by template switching. To track age-related changes in TCR beta repertoire diversity, the study relied on deep sequencing normalized with unique cDNA molecular identifiers. To avoid experimental bias, donors of different ages were randomly spread across the sequencing lanes. The donors were divided into four age groups: young (average approximately 16 years), middle-aged (about 39), aged (around 67) and long-lived (about 90). The study analyzed two additional independent replicas of 1 million unique cDNA reads from the same blood draw for two donors, one aged 18 to 29 and one aged 80 or older.

A note on this clonotype: What this receptor recognizes is not known. No base quality information exists; no much larger clone differs at one position.

Donors were 39 systemically healthy Caucasian individuals from Russia aged roughly 6 to 100 years. Each donor gave roughly 9.5 milliliters of peripheral blood, collected into EDTA-treated Vacutainer tubes. Ficoll-Paque density-gradient centrifugation was used to isolate PBMCs, with at least 7 million per sample. Trizol reagent was used to extract total RNA from the PBMCs, yielding at least 5.5 micrograms per sample. For every donor, flow cytometry on a PBMC aliquot measured the percentage of naive CD45RAhigh/CD27high T cells. The library was obtained by 5' RACE. Sequencer: Illumina HiSeq 2500. A second PCR of roughly 7 to 12 cycles was run with a J-beta primer mix and a sample-barcoded 5' primer. A template-switch 5' adaptor carrying 12 random nucleotides introduced a unique molecular identifier onto each TCR beta cDNA molecule. Each sample yielded at least 3 million CDR3-containing paired-end reads. First-strand cDNA was synthesized from all RNA with the Mint cDNA synthesis kit, primed by a TRBC-specific oligonucleotide. Following uracil-DNA glycosylase treatment, a first 18-cycle PCR with universal primers M1SS and BC2_uni_R was performed on all cDNA. The authors processed their data as follows. Normalization of each sample was performed by random selection of 1 million high-quality reads, each carrying a distinct molecular identifier. Reads with shared molecular identifiers were discarded instead of being binned into consensus sequences. MiTCR, set to a Q25 quality threshold and the strictest error-elimination algorithm, was used for CDR3 identification, clonotype clustering and error correction. A nonparametric unseen species model with Euler transformation was used to estimate a lower bound on total TCR beta diversity. TCRdb applied fastp at Q25 and MiXCR to the public reads, then kept only in-frame beta chains. Rows are combined by CDR3 protein, so each entry shows the most common genes and DNA. The V and J calls and clone size come from TCRdb's table, not from the authors' own analysis. The sample table shows approximately 940,000 distinct CDR3 sequences, and 45% to 50% are seen once. The ten largest clones capture 13% of the sample.

Summary of the overall study and its limitations: Observed TCR beta diversity per million T cells fell roughly linearly with age, and a significant reduction was already apparent by age around 36. The CMV infection status of donors was not known, potentially confounding age-related changes in expanded clonotypes. There was a strong correlation between observed TCR beta diversity and the percentage of naive T cells measured by flow cytometry. Compared with the aged group, the long-lived group had more naive CD4+ T cells, fewer expanded clones and increased TCR diversity, a pattern suggesting age selection. Bulk unsorted PBMC profiling prevented conclusive comparison of naive and antigen-experienced compartments. Estimates of total diversity based on one million sequenced T cells were considered lower bounds and underestimates.

The receptor was isolated from a man aged 30 to 45 in good health. Input material: blood.

The sequenced DNA is TGCAGTGCTAGAGATCCATGGACTACGGCTGAAGCTTTCTTT. It translates as CSARDPWTTAEAFF. The chain uses TRBV20-1 and TRBJ1-1; there is no confident call for the D gene. V and J are truncated by 0 bases and 6 bases respectively, leaving an intervening sequence of 14 bases. From its cysteine to its phenylalanine, the CDR3 spans 14 amino acids. Only the CDR3 part of the read is kept: 42 bases, read in frame from the first base. Reading the germline V gene (reference sequence) gives CDR1 DFQATT and CDR2 SNEGSKA.